The 4 T cell receptor beta chains presented below share a single source sample, sequenced in a study of identical twins. TCRdb ran MiXCR on the 5' RACE reads and lists one entry per CDR3 protein. The top ten hold roughly 2% of the sample, which has hundreds of thousands of distinct CDR3 sequences, roughly 6% seen once. Sequencing input: naive T cells sorted from blood. The receptors were gathered from a man aged 18 to 29 in good health.

The chain carries TRBV7-2 and TRBJ2-7, with 9 bases lining up with TRBD2. Trimming removed 4 bases from V and 3 bases from J; junction bases left unmatched: 7. The CDR3 is made up of 15 amino acids. The V gene's germline CDR1 is SGHTA and CDR2 FQGNSA. CDR3 sequence (DNA): TGTGCCAGCAGCTCGTATAGCGGGAGTTTCTACGAGCAGTACTTC. This encodes CASSSYSGSFYEQYF.

This clonotype was picked up many times. This rearrangement joins TRBV9 to TRBJ1-2, with D unresolved. Between the trimmed V and J ends, which lost 0 bases and 6 bases, there was a span of 15 bases. This CDR3 is 15 amino acids long. Germline CDR1 and CDR2: SGDLS and YYNGEE. The CDR3 loop is CASSVGQGIGDGYTF. The CDR3 coding sequence is TGTGCCAGCAGCGTAGGACAAGGGATAGGCGATGGCTACACCTTC.

A few counts support this clonotype. The V and J genes are TRBV5-1 and TRBJ2-4; D may be TRBD1 or TRBD2 (5 bases each). The CDR3 is 15 amino acids. Germline V CDR1 and CDR2: SGHRS, YFSETQ. Trimming removed 0 bases at V and 3 bases at J, with 10 bases between. As DNA, the CDR3 is TGCGCCAGCAGCTTGGAAGCAGGGAGCAAAAACATTCAGTACTTC. Residues: CASSLEAGSKNIQYF. The variable domain in full, with the rest retrieved from reference TRBV5-1 and TRBJ2-4, is KAGVTQTPRYLIKTRGQQVTLSCSPISGHRSVSWYQQTPGQGLQFLFEYFSETQRNKGNFPGRFSGRQFSNSRSEMNVSTLELGDSALYLCASSLEAGSKNIQYFGAGTRLSVL.

The V call is TRBV6-6, the J call TRBJ1-3; TRBD1 is a possible D gene (6 bases). CDR3 length: 13 amino acids. From germline, CDR1 is MNHNY and CDR2 SVGAGI (reference sequence). Trimming left V 6 bases short and J 4 bases short, with 10 bases between. The CDR3: CASRWTVGNTIYF. CDR3 in DNA: TGTGCCAGCAGATGGACAGTGGGAAACACCATATATTTT.